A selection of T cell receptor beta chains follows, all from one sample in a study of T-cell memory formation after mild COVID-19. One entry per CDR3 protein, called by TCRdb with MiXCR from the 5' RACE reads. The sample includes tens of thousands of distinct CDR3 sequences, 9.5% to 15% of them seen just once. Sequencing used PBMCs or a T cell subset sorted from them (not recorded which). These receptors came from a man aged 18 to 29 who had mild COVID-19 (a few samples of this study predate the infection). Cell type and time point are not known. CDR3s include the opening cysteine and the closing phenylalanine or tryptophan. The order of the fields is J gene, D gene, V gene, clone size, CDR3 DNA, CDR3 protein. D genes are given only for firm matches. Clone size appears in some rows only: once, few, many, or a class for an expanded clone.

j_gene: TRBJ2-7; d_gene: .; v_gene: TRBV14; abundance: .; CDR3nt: TGTGCCAGCAGCCGCCCGGGACGGGGTTCCTACGAGCAGTACTTC; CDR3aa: CASSRPGRGSYEQYF
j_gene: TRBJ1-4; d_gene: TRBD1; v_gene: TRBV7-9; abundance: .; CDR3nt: TGTGCCAGCAGCGGGACAGGGCCCGAAAAACTGTTTTTT; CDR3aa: CASSGTGPEKLFF
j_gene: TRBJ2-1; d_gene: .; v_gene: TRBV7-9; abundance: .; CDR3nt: TGTGCCAGCAACCTTACGCCGTGGAATGAGCAGTTCTTC; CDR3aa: CASNLTPWNEQFF
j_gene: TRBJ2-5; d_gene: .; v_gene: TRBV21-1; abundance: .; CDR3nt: TGTGCCAGCAGCTCGGAGGACAGGGGGCAAGAGACCCAGTACTTC; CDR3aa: CASSSEDRGQETQYF
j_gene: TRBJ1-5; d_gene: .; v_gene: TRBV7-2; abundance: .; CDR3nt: TGTGCCAGCAGCTTAGGGGGAGTTGGTCAGCCCCAGCATTTT; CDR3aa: CASSLGGVGQPQHF
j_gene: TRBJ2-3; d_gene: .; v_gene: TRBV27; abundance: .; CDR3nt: TGTGCCAGACACACAGATACGCAGTATTTT; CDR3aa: CARHTDTQYF
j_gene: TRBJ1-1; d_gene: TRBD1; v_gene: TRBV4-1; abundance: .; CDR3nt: TGCGCCAGCAGCAGGACAGGAGGGAACACTGAAGCTTTCTTT; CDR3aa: CASSRTGGNTEAFF
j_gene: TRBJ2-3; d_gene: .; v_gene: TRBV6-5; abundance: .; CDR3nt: TGTGCCAGCAGACGGTACAGGGCAGATACGCAGTATTTT; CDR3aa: CASRRYRADTQYF
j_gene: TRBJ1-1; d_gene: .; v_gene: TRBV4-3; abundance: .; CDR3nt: TGCGCCAGCAGCCAAGTTACTTCGAACACTGAAGCTTTCTTT; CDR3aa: CASSQVTSNTEAFF
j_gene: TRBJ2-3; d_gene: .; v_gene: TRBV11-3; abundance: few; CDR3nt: TGTGCCAGCAGCTTTGCGGACACCACAGATACGCAGTATTTT; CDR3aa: CASSFADTTDTQYF
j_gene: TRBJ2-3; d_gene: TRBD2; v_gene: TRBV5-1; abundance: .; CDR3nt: TGCGCCAGCAGCTCCGGACTAGCGGGGGTGAAGTCAGATACGCAGTATTTT; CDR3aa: CASSSGLAGVKSDTQYF
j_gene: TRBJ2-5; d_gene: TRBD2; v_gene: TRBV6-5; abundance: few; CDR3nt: TGTGCCAGCAGTTACCTAGCGGGGGAGGAAGAGACCCAGTACTTC; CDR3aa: CASSYLAGEEETQYF
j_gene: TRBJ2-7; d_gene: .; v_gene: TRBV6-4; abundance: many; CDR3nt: TGTGCCAGCAGTCCAGCTCCCTTCTCCTACGAGCAGTACTTC; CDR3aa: CASSPAPFSYEQYF
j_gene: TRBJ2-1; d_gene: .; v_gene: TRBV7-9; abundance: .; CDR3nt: TGTGCCAGCAGCTTGGACGGTGAGCAGTTCTTC; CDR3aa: CASSLDGEQFF
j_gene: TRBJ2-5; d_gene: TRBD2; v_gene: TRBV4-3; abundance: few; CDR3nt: TGCGCCAGCAGCCAATGGTCCGTTCGCGGGGGGGAGACCCAGTACTTC; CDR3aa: CASSQWSVRGGETQYF